The TCR beta chain described here comes from a study of blood T cell repertoires in COVID-19. Whole-study context: Sites across the United States, Italy and Spain contributed samples from acute and convalescent COVID-19. Sample material is recorded as cDNA or gDNA derived from T cells, B-cell-depleted T cells, or PBMCs.

As originally analysed: Reference gene primers were amplified, and this amplification served to estimate nucleated cell counts. Libraries were prepared by immunoSEQ multiplex PCR; TCRdb keeps only in-frame clonotypes and omits some of them. Clone size and V and J calls were adopted from that table, with D and trimming inferred from the DNA. The data show around 190,000 clones, roughly 85% seen once. Germline trimming cut 8 bases from V and 8 bases from J; bases unmatched to any gene: 10. Germline V gene sequence: CDR1 SNHLY, CDR2 FYNNEI. The CDR3 covers 14 residues. The material sequenced was peripheral blood. This sequence was found in a woman older than 75 with acute or convalescent COVID-19. V gene TRBV2 combines with J gene TRBJ1-4; TRBD1 matches 8 bases. The CDR3 DNA follows: TGTGCCAGCGAGCGGACAGGGCTTGGGGAAAAACTGTTTTTT. It is translated as CASERTGLGEKLFF.